These 5 T cell receptor beta chains originate from one sample sequenced in a study of PD-L1 blockade in urothelial cancer. As for time point: pretreatment peripheral blood. The data were produced by immunoSEQ multiplex PCR, yet TCRdb's version contains in-frame clones alone and is incomplete. There are roughly 30,000 clones in the sample; 84% occur only once, and approximately 14% lies in the top ten. The sample was PBMCs, taken around atezolizumab (anti-PD-L1) treatment. These receptor sequences come from a man in his fifties or sixties with urothelial cancer.

The CDR3 sequence: CASSFTGGGYEQYF. The DNA for the CDR3 is TGTGCCAGCAGCTTCACAGGGGGAGGCTACGAGCAGTACTTC. The chain links TRBV11-2 to TRBJ2-7, with 8 bases matching TRBD1. Per the germline V gene, CDR1 is SGHAT and CDR2 is FQNNGV. CDR3 size: 14 residues. The J segment lost 3 bases and the V segment lost 3 bases, leaving 4 bases of the junction unmatched. Combining the CDR3 with reference TRBV11-2 and TRBJ2-7 gives the whole variable domain EAGVAQSPRYKIIEKRQSVAFWCNPISGHATLYWYQQILGQGPKLLIQFQNNGVVDDSQLPKDRFSAERLKGVDSTLKIQPAKLEDSAVYLCASSFTGGGYEQYFGPGTRLTVT.

This clone was picked up one time. This sequence joins TRBV28 and TRBJ2-5; possibly TRBD1 for D (6 bases). The better agreement between TRBJ2-7 and the DNA end casts doubt on the J call. The CDR3 spans 14 residues. The germline V gene encodes CDR1 MDHEN and CDR2 SYDVKM. Here the CDR3 reads CASSLPLGGYEQYF. CDR3 in DNA: TGTGCCAGCAGTTTACCCCTAGGGGGCTACGAGCAGTACTTC.

This clone has just a few counts. The chain has TRBV6-5 and TRBJ2-3; tentative D call: TRBD2 (5 bases). CDR3 length: 11 amino acids. Trimming pared 4 bases from V and 11 bases from J, leaving 10 bases between. Germline V gene data show CDR1 as MNHEY and CDR2 as SVGAGI. In DNA, the CDR3 is TGTGCCAGCAGTTCGACTACGCAGCAGTATTTT. Protein product: CASSSTTQQYF.

In its sample, this clone was seen a few times. V and J are TRBV5-5 and TRBJ2-7; 8 positions match TRBD1. There are 11 residues in the CDR3. Germline V CDR1 and CDR2: SGHKS, YYEKEE (reference sequence). V dropped 4 bases and J dropped 10; count of bases not matched to a gene: 4. The DNA of the CDR3 is TGTGCCAGCAGCCCCGGGACAGGCCAGTACTTC. It encodes CASSPGTGQYF.

This clone came up once. This chain connects TRBV15 to TRBJ2-1; 8 bases line up with TRBD2. V shed 1 base, J shed 5 bases, and the junction held 10 bases outside the gene matches. The V gene's germline CDR1 is LNHNV and CDR2 YYDKDF (reference sequence). This CDR3 is 17 amino acids long. The CDR3 region has the DNA TGTGCCACCAGCAGAGCTCGGGAGGGGAGGTGGGACAATGAGCAGTTCTTC. Protein sequence: CATSRAREGRWDNEQFF.